Below, 16 T cell receptor beta chains from the same sample are listed, as sequenced in a study of a mutant IDH1 vaccine in newly diagnosed glioma. These TCRs are of unknown antigen specificity. Indicated time point: week 23, last vaccination. Every single dose of the vaccine, 300 ug of mutant IDH1 20-mer peptide, came with topical imiquimod. This table comes from immunoSEQ multiplex PCR, and its TCRdb copy is limited to in-frame clones, with some not included. Of 41,000 or so clones listed, 78% are singletons. The input for sequencing was PBMCs, taken from a glioma patient whose treatment included an IDH1 peptide vaccine. The receptors shown here come from a woman in her 40s with glioma. Some clones in this sample may be carry-over from other donors' samples.

By proportion, this clone is medium-sized. The genes are TRBV2 and TRBJ1-5, with a weak D call TRBD1 (5 bases). The CDR3 is 14 residues long. With 2 bases removed from V and 4 bases from J, the gap between germline ends came to 9 bases. Germline-derived CDR1 and CDR2 are SNHLY and FYNNEI. This CDR3 reads CASSEQGVNQPQHF. In nucleotides, the CDR3 is TGTGCCAGCAGTGAACAGGGTGTGAATCAGCCCCAGCATTTT. Full variable domain (remainder filled in from reference TRBV2 and TRBJ1-5): EPEVTQTPSHQVTQMGQEVILRCVPISNHLYFYWYRQILGQKVEFLVSFYNNEISEKSEIFDDQFSVERPDGSNFTLKIRSTKLEDSAMYFCASSEQGVNQPQHFGDGTRLSIL.

V and J are TRBV21-1 and TRBJ2-7; the listed D gene, TRBD2, was not tested against the DNA. TRBV21-1 is a known pseudogene. The CDR3 runs 18 residues. The CDR3 coding sequence is TGTGCCAGCAGCAAAGATGGAGCCACTAGCGGGACATCCTACGAGCAGTACTTC. Residues: CASSKDGATSGTSYEQYF.

The chain links TRBV4-3 to TRBJ1-2; no definite D call. The CDR3 has 14 residues. Deletions cut 1 base from V and 5 bases from J, with 11 bases between. Germline values: CDR1 LGHNA, CDR2 YSLEER. The DNA for the CDR3 is TGCGCCAGCAGCCAAGGGGCCCCACGGTATGGCTACACCTTC. Encoded protein: CASSQGAPRYGYTF.

The J gene is TRBJ1-1, the V gene TRBV5-1; tentative D call: TRBD1 (5 bases). The CDR3 spans 14 residues. V lost 0 bases to trimming and J lost 7 bases, with 13 bases between them. Germline CDR1 and CDR2: SGHRS and YFSETQ. The CDR3 DNA sequence: TGCGCCAGCAGCTTGGTCGGATTTGGGGGTGAAGCTTTCTTT. Residues: CASSLVGFGGEAFF.

CDR3 coding DNA: TGCAGCGTTGAGAAAAGAGGGCTAGCGGGCTACAATGAGCAGTTCTTC. Residues: CSVEKRGLAGYNEQFF. The V call is TRBV29-1, the J call TRBJ2-1; 8 nucleotides match TRBD2. The CDR3 covers 16 residues. V dropped 3 bases and J dropped 3; count of bases not matched to a gene: 10. CDR1 is SQVTM, CDR2 ANQGSEA, per germline.

The gene calls are TRBV6-5 and TRBJ1-5; D is perhaps TRBD1 (5 bases). Germline values: CDR1 MNHEY, CDR2 SVGAGI. This CDR3 is 16 amino acids long. Between the trimmed V and J ends, which lost 4 bases and 2 bases, there was a span of 15 bases. The chain's CDR3 is CASSLSWDVGNQPQHF. DNA for the CDR3: TGTGCCAGCAGTTTATCCTGGGACGTTGGCAATCAGCCCCAGCATTTT.

This clone was found once. CDR3 nucleotide sequence: TGTGCCAGCGGGCAAGGGGGCAGGAATATGGGAAACACCATATATTTT. Translated, it gives CASGQGGRNMGNTIYF. This sequence joins TRBV28 and TRBJ1-3; 7 nucleotides line up with TRBD1. Per the germline V gene, CDR1 is MDHEN and CDR2 is SYDVKM. J lost 4 bases, V lost 8 bases, and 14 bases had no gene match. CDR3 length equals 16 residues.

The table lists this clone with a few counts. Within the sample, other DNA sequences also encode this same CDR3. CDR3 loop: CASSLGGRKNIQYF. The CDR3 region has the DNA TGCGCCAGCAGCTTGGGGGGACGTAAAAACATTCAGTACTTC. This sequence joins TRBV5-1 and TRBJ2-4; either TRBD1 or TRBD2 may supply D (5 bases each). This CDR3 comprises 14 residues. The V gene's germline CDR1 is SGHRS and CDR2 YFSETQ. The germline V and J ends were trimmed by 0 bases and 4 bases, with 8 bases remaining between them.

The chain employs TRBV10-3 and TRBJ2-3; TRBD2 aligns across 13 bases. V gave up 10 bases and J gave up 3 bases; unmatched junction bases: 7. This CDR3 is built from 15 residues. Germline-derived CDR1 and CDR2 are ENHRY and SYGVKD. The CDR3 nucleotides are TGTGCCACCCATTTACTAGCGGGAGGGACAGATACGCAGTATTTT. It encodes CATHLLAGGTDTQYF.

This clone was seen just once. This chain uses TRBV29-1 with TRBJ1-4; 7 bases are a match to TRBD1. CDR1 SQVTM and CDR2 ANQGSEA come from the germline V gene. The CDR3 contains 12 residues. V was pared by 6 bases and J by 7 bases, with 5 bases of the junction left unmatched. CDR3 coding DNA: TGCAGCGTCAGGGGGAGTAGTGAAAAACTGTTTTTT. Its protein is CSVRGSSEKLFF.

This chain joins TRBV7-9 and TRBJ1-2, with D unresolved. Trimming removed 5 bases from V and 8 bases from J, with 12 bases in between. Germline values: CDR1 SEHNR, CDR2 FQNEAQ (reference sequence). This CDR3 contains 12 residues. CDR3 sequence (DNA): TGTGCCAGCAGCAACGGTTCTTCCGGCTACACCTTC. The encoded protein is CASSNGSSGYTF.

The sample holds a few counts of this clone. The rearrangement uses TRBV27 and TRBJ1-6, with TRBD1 identical over 7 bases. V was clipped by 4 bases and J by 14 bases; unmatched bases: 11. In germline, CDR1 is MNHEY, CDR2 SMNVEV (reference sequence). CDR3 length: 14 amino acids. The CDR3 is CASSSLRGLRSLHF. CDR3 nucleotides: TGTGCCAGCAGTTCCCTTAGGGGGCTTCGGTCCCTCCACTTT.

The V gene is TRBV5-1, the J gene TRBJ2-2; TRBD1 matches 11 bases. The germline V gene encodes CDR1 SGHRS and CDR2 YFSETQ. Losses at the gene ends were 3 bases for V and 7 bases for J; bases not matched to a gene: 8. The CDR3 length is 16 residues. CDR3 sequence reads: CASSYSGTGGVGELFF. For the CDR3, the DNA is TGCGCCAGCAGCTACTCCGGGACAGGGGGTGTCGGGGAGCTGTTTTTT. The complete variable domain, with remaining parts taken from reference TRBV5-1 and TRBJ2-2, reads KAGVTQTPRYLIKTRGQQVTLSCSPISGHRSVSWYQQTPGQGLQFLFEYFSETQRNKGNFPGRFSGRQFSNSRSEMNVSTLELGDSALYLCASSYSGTGGVGELFFGEGSRLTVL.

The chain carries TRBV6-5 and TRBJ2-3; 7 bases match TRBD1. Per germline, CDR1 MNHEY and CDR2 SVGAGI. There are 16 residues in the CDR3. V gave up 0 bases and J gave up 0 bases; unmatched junction bases: 3. As DNA, the CDR3 is TGTGCCAGCAGTTACTCGTGGGACAGCAGCACAGATACGCAGTATTTT. This sequence encodes CASSYSWDSSTDTQYF.

V usage is TRBV7-2 and J usage is TRBJ1-4; TRBD1 might be the D (6 bases). V was pared by 4 bases and J by 0 bases, with 12 bases between. The CDR3 has 16 amino acids. The germline V gene has CDR1 SGHTA and CDR2 FQGNSA. The CDR3 DNA reads as TGTGCCAGCAGCTCTAGCAGGGGATCAACTAATGAAAAACTGTTTTTT. Its protein product is CASSSSRGSTNEKLFF.

J is TRBJ2-7 and V is TRBV27; D tentatively fits TRBD1 or TRBD2 (5 bases each). Between the trimmed V and J ends, which lost 3 bases and 9 bases, there was a span of 21 bases. This CDR3 has 15 residues. The germline gives CDR1 MNHEY, CDR2 SMNVEV (reference sequence). The CDR3 nucleotides read TGTGCCAGCAGTTTCAGGTCGGGCGGCCGGGACGGGCAGTACTTC. Translated: CASSFRSGGRDGQYF.